This T cell receptor (beta chain) was obtained from a study of cytomegalovirus exposure and HLA in healthy donors. Overall study context: Falling in the Caucasian-associated ancestry cluster were 65% to 90% of 398 genotyped donors.

Only one count was recorded for this clone. The CDR3 consists of 15 residues. Unmatched junction bases numbered 14, after V lost 7 bases and J lost 9 bases. Germline V gene sequence: CDR1 MGHDK, CDR2 SYGVNS. In the PCR, 60 Vbeta and 13 Jbeta primers were used. Only in-frame clones appear in the TCRdb table, and some are missing; sequencing was by immunoSEQ multiplex PCR. The repertoire includes more than 150,000 clones, about four fifths of them detected once, and roughly 2% sits in the top ten. This receptor was obtained from a woman aged 30 to 39 in good health and CMV-seronegative. The rearrangement joins TRBV25-1 to TRBJ1-2; 10 bases match TRBD1. The sequenced material came from PBMCs. CDR3 protein: CASTPHSGTGDRYTF. CDR3 nucleotides: TGTGCCAGCACCCCTCATAGTGGGACAGGGGATCGCTACACCTTC.